This is a list of T cell receptor beta chains from one sample in a study of blood T cell repertoires in COVID-19. Profiled with immunoSEQ multiplex PCR; TCRdb holds only in-frame clones, not every one. The sample holds about 180,000 clones, 89% seen once. Sequences were obtained from peripheral blood. The receptors stem from a man between 18 and 35 years old who had recovered from COVID-19. Both conserved end residues are trimmed from each CDR3. The D gene is left open where the match is weak.

D gene | J gene | V gene | CDR3 protein
TRBD2 | TRBJ2-1 | TRBV6-2/TRBV6-3 | ASSYRASGPYNEQF
- | TRBJ2-7 | TRBV6-6 | ASSSRTAFYEQY
- | TRBJ1-5 | TRBV7-7 | ASSLVRDQPQH
TRBD1 | TRBJ1-6 | TRBV30 | AWNSGGWGSPLH
TRBD1 | TRBJ1-2 | TRBV25-1 | ASSDSGGGKDGYT
- | TRBJ1-2 | TRBV7-9 | ASSSPLEGDGYT
TRBD1 | TRBJ2-7 | TRBV4-1 | ASSPDRGYEQY
- | TRBJ1-3 | TRBV9 | ASSRGAREGNTIY
TRBD2 | TRBJ2-1 | TRBV20-1 | SASMRLAGGNEQF
- | TRBJ1-1 | TRBV29-1 | SVTKLGGTEAF
TRBD1 | TRBJ1-5 | TRBV2 | ASMGPRDSNSNQPQH
TRBD1 | TRBJ1-1 | TRBV19 | ASSSWDSGNTEAF
- | TRBJ1-2 | TRBV9 | ASSVSSGHTENYGYT
- | TRBJ2-7 | TRBV27 | ASSGGYEQY
- | TRBJ1-1 | TRBV7-8 | ASSLGAGTEAF
TRBD1 | TRBJ2-7 | TRBV12-3/TRBV12-4 | ASSGDRDREQY
- | TRBJ1-5 | TRBV27 | ASSLFGGGQPQH
TRBD1 | TRBJ1-2 | TRBV29-1 | SVRGVNYGYT
- | TRBJ2-3 | TRBV7-9 | ASSLVVGLRSSTDTQY
- | TRBJ2-7 | TRBV28 | ASSLSVSYEQY
- | TRBJ1-2 | TRBV5-4 | ASSTGGVFYGYT
TRBD1 | TRBJ1-2 | TRBV6-2/TRBV6-3 | ASSDRGYGYT
- | TRBJ2-3 | TRBV19 | ASSPTGLGADTQY
- | TRBJ2-1 | TRBV11-3 | ASSFGQGHYNEQF
- | TRBJ2-1 | TRBV5-8 | ASSLVSRTSSYNEQF
- | TRBJ1-3 | TRBV28 | ASIPGPGQSGNTIY
- | TRBJ2-7 | TRBV25-1 | ASSERVEGEQY
TRBD2 | TRBJ2-1 | TRBV9 | ASSPPGLLYNEQF
- | TRBJ2-7 | TRBV27 | ASSFSQGGYEQY
TRBD2 | TRBJ2-1 | TRBV28 | ASSYGLAGEQF
- | TRBJ1-4 | TRBV3-1/TRBV3-2 | ASSQDEGILWKLF
- | TRBJ1-5 | TRBV28 | ASSLTLTPGAQH
- | TRBJ2-3 | TRBV19 | ASSLGSGSSTDTQY
- | TRBJ2-2 | TRBV9 | ASSVTSLGTGELF
- | TRBJ2-4 | TRBV10-3 | AISARGQENIQY
- | TRBJ1-1 | TRBV24-1 | ATSPRAGASWNTEAF
TRBD2 | TRBJ2-1 | TRBV6-5 | ASSSGTSGRNEQF
- | TRBJ2-2 | TRBV18 | ASSPDKNTGELF
TRBD2 | TRBJ2-5 | TRBV5-1 | ASSLVGGLAGDQETQY
- | TRBJ1-1 | TRBV5-4 | ASSRGRTVNTEAF
- | TRBJ1-1 | TRBV14 | ASSERGRSTEAF
TRBD1 | TRBJ2-1 | TRBV5-1 | ASSRGTGVENEQF
- | TRBJ1-5 | TRBV7-6 | ASSLGTTSNQPQH
TRBD1 | TRBJ2-7 | TRBV3-1/TRBV3-2 | ASSQGTGAFYEQY
- | TRBJ1-1 | TRBV10-3 | AISETGFSEAF
- | TRBJ1-2 | TRBV28 | ASRRSLQGSYGYT
- | TRBJ2-1 | TRBV10-3 | AISLGNEQF
- | TRBJ1-1 | TRBV4-2 | ASSQFGGGRSTEAF
TRBD1 | TRBJ2-3 | TRBV24-1 | ATSDSLGQGGTDTQY